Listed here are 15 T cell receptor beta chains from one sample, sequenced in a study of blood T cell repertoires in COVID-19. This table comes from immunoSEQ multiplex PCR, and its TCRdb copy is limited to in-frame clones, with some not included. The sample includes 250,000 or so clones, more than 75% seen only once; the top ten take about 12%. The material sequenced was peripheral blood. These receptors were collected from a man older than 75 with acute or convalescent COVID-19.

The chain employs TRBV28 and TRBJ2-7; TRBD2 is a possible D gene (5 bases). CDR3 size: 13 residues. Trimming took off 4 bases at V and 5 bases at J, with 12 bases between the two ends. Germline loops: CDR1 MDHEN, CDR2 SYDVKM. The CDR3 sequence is CASSWPAGHEQYF. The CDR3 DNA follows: TGTGCCAGCAGTTGGCCCGCGGGTCACGAGCAGTACTTC.

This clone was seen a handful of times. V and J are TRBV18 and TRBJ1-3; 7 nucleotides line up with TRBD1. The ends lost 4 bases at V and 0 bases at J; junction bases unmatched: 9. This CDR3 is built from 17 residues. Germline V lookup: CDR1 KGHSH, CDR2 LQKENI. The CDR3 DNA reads TGTGCCAGCTCACTAGTGTGGGACAGTAGCTCTGGAAACACCATATATTTT. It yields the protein CASSLVWDSSSGNTIYF.

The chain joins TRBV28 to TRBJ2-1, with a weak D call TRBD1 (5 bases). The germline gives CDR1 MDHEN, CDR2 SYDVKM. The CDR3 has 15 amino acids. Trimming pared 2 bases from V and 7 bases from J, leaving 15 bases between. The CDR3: CASSLGHQKGNEQFF. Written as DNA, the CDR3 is TGTGCCAGCAGTTTAGGACATCAGAAGGGAAATGAGCAGTTCTTC.

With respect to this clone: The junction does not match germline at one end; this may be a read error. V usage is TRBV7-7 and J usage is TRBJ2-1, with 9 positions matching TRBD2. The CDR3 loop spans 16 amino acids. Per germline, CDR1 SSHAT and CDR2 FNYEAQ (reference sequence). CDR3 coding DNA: TGTGCTAGCAGCTTAGGGCTAGCGGGATCCGGGAATGAGCAGTTCTTC. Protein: CASSLGLAGSGNEQFF.

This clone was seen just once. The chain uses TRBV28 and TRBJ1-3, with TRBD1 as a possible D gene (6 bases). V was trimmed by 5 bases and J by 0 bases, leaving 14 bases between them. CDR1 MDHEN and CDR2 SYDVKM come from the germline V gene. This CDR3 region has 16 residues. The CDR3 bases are TGTGCCAGCAGTCCGGACAGAGCTGACTCTGGAAACACCATATATTTT. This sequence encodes CASSPDRADSGNTIYF.

As DNA, the CDR3 is TGTGCCAGCAGTTTCTTGACAGGGGGCGGGTCTGAAGCTTTCTTT. Its protein is CASSFLTGGGSEAFF. The chain employs TRBV6-2 or TRBV6-3 and TRBJ1-1; 10 bases align to TRBD1. This CDR3 has 15 amino acids. The germline V gene has CDR1 MNHEY and CDR2 SVGEGT. V dropped 4 bases and J dropped 6; count of bases not matched to a gene: 8.

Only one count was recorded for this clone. The CDR3 here is CASSAGGRGEEKLFF. CDR3 bases: TGCGCCAGCAGCGCGGGGGGCCGGGGCGAAGAAAAACTGTTTTTT. The genes are TRBV5-1 and TRBJ1-4, with D possibly TRBD1 on 6 matching bases. V gave up 4 bases and J gave up 8 bases, with 18 bases separating them. CDR1 is SGHRS, CDR2 YFSETQ, per germline. The CDR3 has 15 residues. Together with reference TRBV5-1 and TRBJ1-4, the CDR3 gives the full variable domain: KAGVTQTPRYLIKTRGQQVTLSCSPISGHRSVSWYQQTPGQGLQFLFEYFSETQRNKGNFPGRFSGRQFSNSRSEMNVSTLELGDSALYLCASSAGGRGEEKLFFGSGTQLSVL.

CDR3 in DNA: TGCGCCAGCAGCCAAGGAGTCGTAAACACAGATACGCAGTATTTT. It is translated as CASSQGVVNTDTQYF. This sequence joins TRBV4-3 and TRBJ2-3; D call uncertain. The CDR3 is 15 residues long. Germline CDR1 reads LGHNA; CDR2 reads YSLEER. V was cut by 1 base and J by 2 bases, with 10 bases left in between.

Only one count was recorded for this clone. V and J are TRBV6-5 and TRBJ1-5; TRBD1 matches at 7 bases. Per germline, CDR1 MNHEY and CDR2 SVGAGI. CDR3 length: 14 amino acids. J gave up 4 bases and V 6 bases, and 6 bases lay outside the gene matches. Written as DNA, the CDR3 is TGTGCCAGCAGCTTGACAGGGAATAATCAGCCCCAGCATTTT. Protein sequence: CASSLTGNNQPQHF.

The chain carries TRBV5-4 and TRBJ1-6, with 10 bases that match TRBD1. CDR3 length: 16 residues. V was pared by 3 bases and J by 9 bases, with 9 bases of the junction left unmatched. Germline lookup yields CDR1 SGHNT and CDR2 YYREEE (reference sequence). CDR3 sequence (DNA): TGTGCCAGCAGCTCGGAGGGGGACAGGGGTAGTTCACCCCTCCACTTT. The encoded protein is CASSSEGDRGSSPLHF. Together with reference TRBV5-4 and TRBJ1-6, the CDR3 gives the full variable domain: ETGVTQSPTHLIKTRGQQVTLRCSSQSGHNTVSWYQQALGQGPQFIFQYYREEENGRGNFPPRFSGLQFPNYSSELNVNALELDDSALYLCASSSEGDRGSSPLHFGNGTRLTVT.

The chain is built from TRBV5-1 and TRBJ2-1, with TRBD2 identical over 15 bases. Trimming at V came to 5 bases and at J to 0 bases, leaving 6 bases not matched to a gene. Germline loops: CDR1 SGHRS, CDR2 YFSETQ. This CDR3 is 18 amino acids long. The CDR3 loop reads CASRAGLAGGSSYNEQFF. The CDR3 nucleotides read TGCGCCAGCAGAGCAGGACTAGCGGGAGGGAGCTCCTACAATGAGCAGTTCTTC.

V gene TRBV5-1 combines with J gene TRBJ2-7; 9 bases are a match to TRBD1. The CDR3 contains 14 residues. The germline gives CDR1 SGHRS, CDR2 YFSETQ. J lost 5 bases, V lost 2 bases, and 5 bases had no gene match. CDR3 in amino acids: CASSFRQGEDEQYF. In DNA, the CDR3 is TGCGCCAGCAGCTTCCGACAGGGGGAAGACGAGCAGTACTTC.

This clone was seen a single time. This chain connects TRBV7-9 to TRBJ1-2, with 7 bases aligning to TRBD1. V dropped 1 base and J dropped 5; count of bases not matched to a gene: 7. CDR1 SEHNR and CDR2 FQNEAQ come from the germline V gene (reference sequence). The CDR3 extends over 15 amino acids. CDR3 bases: TGTGCCAGCAGCTTAGAGGCCAGGGGGAGTTATGGCTACACCTTC. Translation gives CASSLEARGSYGYTF.

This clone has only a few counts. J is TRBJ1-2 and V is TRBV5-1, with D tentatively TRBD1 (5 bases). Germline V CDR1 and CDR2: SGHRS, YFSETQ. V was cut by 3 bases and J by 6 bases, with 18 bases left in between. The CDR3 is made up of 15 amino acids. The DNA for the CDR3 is TGCGCCAGCAGCTCCGCGGGGACTCCACAGCATGGCTACACCTTC. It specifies CASSSAGTPQHGYTF.

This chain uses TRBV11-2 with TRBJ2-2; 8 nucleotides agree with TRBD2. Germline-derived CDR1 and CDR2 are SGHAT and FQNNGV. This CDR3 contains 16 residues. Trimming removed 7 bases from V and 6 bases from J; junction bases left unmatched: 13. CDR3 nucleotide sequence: TGTGCCAGCATCCCCCCCGGGAGGGCGAGTGCCGGGGAGCTGTTTTTT. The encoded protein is CASIPPGRASAGELFF. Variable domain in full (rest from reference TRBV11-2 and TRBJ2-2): EAGVAQSPRYKIIEKRQSVAFWCNPISGHATLYWYQQILGQGPKLLIQFQNNGVVDDSQLPKDRFSAERLKGVDSTLKIQPAKLEDSAVYLCASIPPGRASAGELFFGEGSRLTVL.